The TCR beta chain under discussion was sequenced for a study of regulatory T cells in long-lasting Graves disease (dated by TCRdb to the early 2020s). With respect to the entire study: Persistent Graves' disease was defined as antithyroid drug treatment for over 5 years with persistently positive TSH receptor autoantibodies. This study used TCR sequencing and RNA sequencing of peripheral blood to compare persistent Graves' disease patients against newly diagnosed Graves' disease patients. The study was conducted in China and was registered as a clinical trial. TCR sequencing covered 13 persistent and about 20 newly diagnosed Graves' disease patients, some 35 samples in total. In the clinical cohort, patients with persistent Graves' disease had used antithyroid drugs for an average of around ten years.

Notes on this clonotype: Its antigen is not yet known. A read error likely explains this, since a far larger clone differs by one base.

The library was built by means of multiplex PCR. TCRdb shows the sequencer as Illumina HiSeq 4000. TCR beta libraries were built with iRepertoire HTBI primers and Arm-PCR amplification of CDR3 regions. Before sequencing, the PCR products underwent gel purification. As for the original processing: Gene usage analysis of CDR3 amino acid clonotypes relied on the roughly 60 TRBV and around 13 TRBJ segments identified across samples. COPE and FqMerger were used to merge filtered high-quality paired reads into contigs. BLAST was used to align contigs to IMGT TRBV, TRBD and TRBJ reference genes, and CDR3 was defined according to IMGT. Any clonotype with a frequency above 0.1% was classified as a highly expanded clone. Shannon entropy served as the measure of repertoire diversity, while the Gini coefficient captured V-J evenness. Public clonotypes were defined as clonotypes shared by more than one individual. The public reads were reanalyzed by TCRdb: fastp trimming at Q25, MiXCR alignment, in-frame beta chains only. Records with the same CDR3 protein are collapsed into one entry carrying the most frequent genes and DNA. The V and J calls were determined by TCRdb, not by the authors. The sample includes fewer than 400,000 distinct CDR3 sequences, with 15% to 20% observed a single time. 29% of the sample is taken by the ten largest.

The full study reports these points: More public clonotypes were shared among persistent patients (fewer than 3,000) than among newly diagnosed patients (approximately 1,000). Persistent Graves' disease patients showed lower TCR Shannon entropy and fewer highly expanded clones than newly diagnosed patients, suggesting clonal expansion. Sequencing and analysis were restricted to the TCR beta chain. As a limitation, the authors acknowledged that the small sample size may reduce accuracy. The study examined only peripheral blood because the primary lesion, thyroid tissue, could not be accessed. Preferential use of TRBV28, TRBJ1-2 and TRBJ2-5 was observed in persistent disease, whereas TRBV20-1 and TRBJ2-1 were favored in newly diagnosed disease.

According to the germline V gene, CDR1 reads MNHEY and CDR2 reads SVGEGT. V is reduced by 2 bases and J by 8 bases, leaving a spacing of 18 bases between them. Taken from cysteine to phenylalanine, the CDR3 has 15 residues. This entry keeps only the CDR3 DNA: 45 bases, framed from base 1. The time point label, read with the paper, signifies: persistent/refractory GD, antithyroid drugs over 5 years with positive TRAb. For both TCR sequencing and RNA sequencing, RNA was extracted from PBMCs in TRIzol. The diagnosis of Graves' disease was made according to American Thyroid Association guidelines. Patients were recruited from an endocrinology department in Xi'an, China. Each patient gave approximately 8.8 milliliters of peripheral blood, collected in an EDTA anticoagulant tube. Ficoll Paque Plus density gradient separation was used to isolate PBMCs, and no additional T cell sorting was done. An Agilent 2100 Bioanalyzer and agarose gel were used to check RNA quality, and a NanoDrop 2000 was used to measure RNA concentration.

The input for sequencing was peripheral blood mononuclear cells (PBMCs), taken when the disease was refractory, from a patient treated with antithyroid drugs. This receptor was obtained from a female donor with Graves disease. The chain was built from TRBV6-2 or TRBV6-3 and TRBJ1-2; no D segment can be confidently identified. The sequence in DNA is TGTGCCAGCAGTTACCCCTCCGACCCCCGAAAGGGCTACACCTTC. The encoded protein is CASSYPSDPRKGYTF.